Shown below are 20 T cell receptor beta chains from a single sample sequenced in a study of T-cell reconstitution after alpha-beta-depleted transplantation in children. Whole-study findings and limits: T-cell counts and diversity were attributed mostly to newly produced T cells one year after transplant.

Unique molecular identifiers were incorporated during preparation of the TCRbeta library. TCRdb used MiXCR to reprocess the PCR reads, holding one entry per CDR3 protein. The profile shows around 300,000 distinct CDR3 sequences, approximately 7.3% of them singletons. No cognate antigen is known for these TCRs. The sample in question was peripheral blood, obtained 360 days after TCRalphabeta/CD19-depleted stem cell transplant. Receptors originate from a female patient between 2 and 15 years old who had a stem cell transplant for Fanconi anemia, so the T cells may come from the graft donor.

This clonotype has more than one count but fewer than ten. The chain carries TRBV19 and TRBJ2-1; D unresolved. V lost 4 bases, J lost 6 bases, and 7 bases lay in between. Germline V gene sequence: CDR1 LNHDA, CDR2 SQIVND (reference sequence). This CDR3 has 12 residues. CDR3 nucleotides: TGTGCCAGTAGTAATGCTCCCAATGAGCAGTTCTTC. Translating it yields CASSNAPNEQFF.

This clonotype was counted ten times or more. The chain has TRBV6-5 and TRBJ2-3, with D uncertain. Trimming left V 6 bases short and J 2 bases short, with 9 bases between. This CDR3 contains 13 residues. Germline CDR1 MNHEY, CDR2 SVGAGI. This CDR3 is CASSYHPTDTQYF. The CDR3 DNA reads TGTGCCAGCAGCTACCATCCCACAGATACGCAGTATTTT.

This clonotype appeared many times. The rearrangement joins TRBV27 to TRBJ2-2; D gene ambiguous. Between the trimmed V and J ends, which lost 6 bases and 0 bases, there was a span of 14 bases. The length of the CDR3 is 16 residues. Germline lookup yields CDR1 MNHEY and CDR2 SMNVEV (reference sequence). The CDR3 nucleotides are TGTGCCAGCAGCCCCATCACTCCCCCGAACACCGGGGAGCTGTTTTTT. This encodes CASSPITPPNTGELFF.

This clonotype has just a few counts. The chain employs TRBV5-6 and TRBJ1-1, with D perhaps matching TRBD1 (6 bases). Looked up from germline, CDR1 is SGHDT and CDR2 is YYEEEE. Trimming pared 1 base from V and 4 bases from J, leaving 14 bases between. There are 15 residues in the CDR3. CDR3 in DNA: TGTGCCAGCAGCTTGAGGGGGGGAGGTGGCACTGAAGCTTTCTTT. Residues: CASSLRGGGGTEAFF.

The sample holds many counts of this clonotype. This sequence joins TRBV5-1 and TRBJ2-1; TRBD1 aligns across 9 bases. J was trimmed by 8 bases and V by 2 bases; bases with no gene match: 5. The germline gives CDR1 SGHRS, CDR2 YFSETQ. This CDR3 spans 14 amino acids. This CDR3 reads CASSFGQGWDEQFF. The CDR3 DNA follows: TGCGCCAGCAGCTTCGGACAGGGGTGGGATGAGCAGTTCTTC.

This clonotype was seen only a few times. This chain connects TRBV5-1 to TRBJ2-7, with 11 bases that match TRBD1. The CDR3 has 16 amino acids. The V gene end was trimmed by 0 bases and the J gene end by 9 bases; junction bases not matched to a gene: 11. Germline values: CDR1 SGHRS, CDR2 YFSETQ. The CDR3 DNA reads TGCGCCAGCAGCTTGGCCGGGACAGGGGGTGGAACGGGGCAGTACTTC. Protein product: CASSLAGTGGGTGQYF.

The genes are TRBV20-1 and TRBJ2-1, with TRBD1 as a possible D gene (6 bases). CDR1 is DFQATT and CDR2 is SNEGSKA in the germline V gene (reference sequence). The CDR3 sequence is 13 residues long. V lost 8 bases and J 5 bases, leaving 16 bases between the germline ends. The CDR3 coding sequence is TGCAGTTCCCGAGACTGGACAGACAATGAGCAGTTCTTC. This encodes CSSRDWTDNEQFF.

This clonotype was detected ten times or more. The J gene is TRBJ2-7, the V gene TRBV20-1; 9 nucleotides line up with TRBD2. The germline CDR1 and CDR2 sequences are DFQATT and SNEGSKA (reference sequence). The V segment lost 4 bases and the J segment 4 bases; nucleotides outside the gene matches: 8. The CDR3 sequence is 14 residues long. CDR3 in DNA: TGCAGTGCTAAACCTAGCGGGATCCCTTACGAGCAGTACTTC. Its protein product is CSAKPSGIPYEQYF.

This clonotype was recorded a few times. The chain recombines TRBV11-2 with TRBJ2-3; D is perhaps TRBD2 (6 bases). The CDR3 has 16 amino acids. Trimming stripped 5 bases from V and 3 bases from J, with 18 bases between. The V gene's germline CDR1 is SGHAT and CDR2 FQNNGV. In nucleotides, the CDR3 is TGTGCCAGCAGCCTAATGACTAGTTCCAGAACAGATACGCAGTATTTT. This translates into CASSLMTSSRTDTQYF. Using reference TRBV11-2 and TRBJ2-3 for the parts outside the CDR3, the full variable domain is EAGVAQSPRYKIIEKRQSVAFWCNPISGHATLYWYQQILGQGPKLLIQFQNNGVVDDSQLPKDRFSAERLKGVDSTLKIQPAKLEDSAVYLCASSLMTSSRTDTQYFGPGTRLTVL.

The genes are TRBV7-3 and TRBJ2-3; possibly TRBD2 for D (5 bases). This CDR3 region has 19 residues. CDR1 is SGHTA and CDR2 is FQGTGA in the germline V gene. The ends were cut back, 5 bases at V and 2 bases at J, with 26 bases in the middle. The CDR3 protein is CASSLPPCRRWRYTDTQYF. CDR3 sequence (DNA): TGTGCCAGCAGCCTACCGCCCTGCCGACGATGGAGGTACACAGATACGCAGTATTTT.

The chain uses TRBV6-1 and TRBJ1-1; 7 positions agree with TRBD1. The trim removed 6 bases at V and 0 bases at J, leaving 4 bases unmatched. The CDR3 has 14 amino acids. The germline CDR1 and CDR2 sequences are MNHNS and SASEGT. In DNA form, the CDR3 reads TGTGCCAGCAGGGAACAGGGGCTGAACACTGAAGCTTTCTTT. This gives the protein CASREQGLNTEAFF.

This clonotype occurred many times. The chain employs TRBV4-1 and TRBJ2-5; TRBD2 is a possible D gene (6 bases). V lost 3 bases, J lost 4 bases, and 15 bases lay in between. This CDR3 is built from 15 residues. CDR1 is MGHRA and CDR2 is YSYEKL in the germline V gene. The CDR3 loop reads CASSHSGLEGETQYF. CDR3 DNA: TGCGCCAGCAGCCATAGCGGACTCGAGGGAGAGACCCAGTACTTC.

A few counts support this clonotype. J is TRBJ2-3 and V is TRBV14; 12 bases map to TRBD2. This CDR3 is built from 18 residues. Unmatched junction bases numbered 9, after V lost 5 bases and J lost 0 bases. Per germline, CDR1 SGHDN and CDR2 FVKESK. The DNA for the CDR3 is TGTGCCAGCAGCAGAAGAGCCGGGACTAGCGGGAGCACAGATACGCAGTATTTT. Protein product: CASSRRAGTSGSTDTQYF.

Remarks on this clonotype: Given a much more abundant clone one base away, this may be a read error. The chain joins TRBV20-1 to TRBJ1-5, with no clear D. The CDR3 has 15 residues. Germline V gives CDR1 DFQATT, CDR2 SNEGSKA (reference sequence). V lost 5 bases and J 1 base, leaving 15 bases between the germline ends. The CDR3 sequence: CSALRPLRSNQPQHF. CDR3 DNA: TGCAGTGCTTTACGCCCACTTCGAAGCAATCAGCCCCAGCATTTT.

This clonotype was counted between two and nine times. V gene TRBV7-9 combines with J gene TRBJ1-1; D is undetermined. This CDR3 has 13 amino acids. The germline gives CDR1 SEHNR, CDR2 FQNEAQ (reference sequence). V shed 1 base and J shed 5 bases, with 8 bases lying between them. The CDR3: CASSLGGETEAFF. The CDR3 DNA reads TGTGCCAGCAGCTTAGGGGGAGAAACTGAAGCTTTCTTT.

This clonotype was recorded many times. The genes are TRBV20-1 and TRBJ2-2, with D unclear. This CDR3 spans 14 amino acids. V was pared by 3 bases and J by 8 bases, with 16 bases between. Germline CDR1 reads DFQATT; CDR2 reads SNEGSKA (reference sequence). The CDR3 here is CSASLLAGQGELFF. CDR3 in DNA: TGCAGTGCTAGTCTACTGGCAGGTCAAGGGGAGCTGTTTTTT.

This clonotype was seen a handful of times. The chain carries TRBV15 and TRBJ2-7; no reliable D call. V lost 0 bases to trimming and J lost 5 bases, with 14 bases between them. CDR3 size: 15 residues. CDR1 is LNHNV and CDR2 is YYDKDF in the germline V gene (reference sequence). CDR3 nucleotides: TGTGCCACCAGCAGAGATCGCAGCCAGGACGACGAGCAGTACTTC. Translation: CATSRDRSQDDEQYF.

This clonotype was found many times. The chain links TRBV12-3 or TRBV12-4 to TRBJ1-2; the D is unclear. The CDR3 length is 14 residues. The V end was cut by 5 bases, the J end by 3 bases, with 13 bases between. Here the CDR3 DNA reads TGTGCCAGCAGTCCCCACCTTAGGTACTATGGCTACACCTTC. Its protein product is CASSPHLRYYGYTF.

This clonotype was seen a few times. This rearrangement joins TRBV10-2 to TRBJ1-2; TRBD1 matches at 9 bases. V shed 7 bases and J 0 bases; nucleotides not matched to a gene: 3. From germline, CDR1 is WSHSY and CDR2 SAAADI. The CDR3 spans 14 residues. CDR3 sequence reads: CASTTGGPNYGYTF. The CDR3 DNA reads TGCGCCAGCACAACAGGGGGCCCTAACTATGGCTACACCTTC.

This clonotype was detected ten times or more. The V and J genes are TRBV4-3 and TRBJ1-2; D perhaps matches TRBD1 (5 bases). The V gene lost 5 bases and the J gene lost 4 bases, with 11 bases spanning the gap. This CDR3 is 13 amino acids long. The germline CDR1 and CDR2 sequences are LGHNA and YSLEER. The CDR3 protein is CASSSDSSYGYTF. The CDR3 DNA reads as TGCGCCAGCAGCAGCGACAGCTCCTATGGCTACACCTTC.